This T cell receptor beta chain was captured in a study of OX40 agonist ivuxolimab in advanced cancers. Study-wide background: Ivuxolimab, an antibody that agonizes OX40 (CD134), was administered to the patients. Enrollees could have had prior anti-PD-1, anti-PD-L1 or anti-CTLA-4 therapy, which 40% had received. Study observations and caveats: In CD8+ T cells, expanded clones were on average more numerous than in CD4+.

Here immunoSEQ multiplex PCR was the method, and the copy in TCRdb shows in-frame clones only, minus some. The repertoire holds around 49,000 clones, with around nine tenths as singletons. Worth noting for this clone: What it recognizes is unknown.

Trimming took 5 bases from V and 3 from J, leaving 15 bases between them. CDR3 length: 15 amino acids. The germline CDR1 and CDR2 sequences are SGHTS and YDEGEE. The V and J genes are TRBV5-8 and TRBJ1-5, with D possibly TRBD1 on 6 matching bases. This TCR was sampled from an adult with an advanced solid tumor such as melanoma, head and neck, liver or kidney cancer. This specimen consisted of CD4+ or CD8+ T cells sorted from blood, obtained in a trial of the OX40 agonist ivuxolimab. The chain's CDR3 is CASSFQGSDNQPQHF. CDR3 in DNA: TGTGCCAGCAGTTTTCAGGGGTCCGACAATCAGCCCCAGCATTTT.